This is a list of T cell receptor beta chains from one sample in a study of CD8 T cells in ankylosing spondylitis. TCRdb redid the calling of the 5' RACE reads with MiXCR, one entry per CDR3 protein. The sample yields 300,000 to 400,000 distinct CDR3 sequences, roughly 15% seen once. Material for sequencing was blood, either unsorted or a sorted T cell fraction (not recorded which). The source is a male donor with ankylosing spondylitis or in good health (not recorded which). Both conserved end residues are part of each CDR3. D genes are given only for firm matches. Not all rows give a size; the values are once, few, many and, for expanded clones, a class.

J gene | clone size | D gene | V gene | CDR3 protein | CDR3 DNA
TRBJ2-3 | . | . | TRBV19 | CASSTWVATDTQYF | TGTGCCAGTAGTACGTGGGTAGCAACAGATACGCAGTATTTT
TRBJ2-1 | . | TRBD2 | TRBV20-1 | CSARDLAGGLNEQFF | TGCAGTGCTAGAGATCTAGCGGGGGGCCTCAATGAGCAGTTCTTC
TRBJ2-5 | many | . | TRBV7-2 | CASSPQGGPQETQYF | TGTGCCAGCAGCCCTCAGGGGGGGCCCCAAGAGACCCAGTACTTC
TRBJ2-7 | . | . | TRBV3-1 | CASSQWGRSSYEQYF | TGTGCCAGCAGCCAATGGGGCAGAAGCTCCTACGAGCAGTACTTC
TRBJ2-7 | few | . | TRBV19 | CASSTLPFTSSYEQYF | TGTGCCAGTAGTACCCTGCCCTTTACTAGCTCCTACGAGCAGTACTTC
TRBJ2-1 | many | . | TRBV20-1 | CSALDYTFYNEQFF | TGCAGTGCACTAGATTATACGTTCTACAATGAGCAGTTCTTC
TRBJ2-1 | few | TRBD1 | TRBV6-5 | CASSFSQRTGAPYNEQFF | TGTGCCAGCAGTTTCTCCCAAAGAACAGGGGCCCCGTACAATGAGCAGTTCTTC
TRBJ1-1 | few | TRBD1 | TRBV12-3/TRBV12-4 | CASSFSLQGFTEAFF | TGTGCCAGCAGTTTCAGCCTACAGGGGTTTACTGAAGCTTTCTTT
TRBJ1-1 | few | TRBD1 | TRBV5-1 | CASSMGQGVYQAFF | TGCGCCAGCAGCATGGGACAGGGGGTCTACCAAGCTTTCTTT
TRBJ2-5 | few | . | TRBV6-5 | CASSSPGGLVETQYF | TGTGCCAGCAGTTCCCCCGGAGGTCTTGTCGAGACCCAGTACTTC
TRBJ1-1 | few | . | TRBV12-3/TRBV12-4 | CASLRGRNTEAFF | TGTGCCAGCCTCAGGGGAAGAAACACTGAAGCTTTCTTT
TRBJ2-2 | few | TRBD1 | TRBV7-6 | CASSLGRRTGGNTGELFF | TGTGCCAGCAGCTTAGGTCGTCGGACAGGGGGCAACACCGGGGAGCTGTTTTTT
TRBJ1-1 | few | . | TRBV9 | CASGLNTEAFF | TGTGCCAGCGGTCTGAACACTGAAGCTTTCTTT
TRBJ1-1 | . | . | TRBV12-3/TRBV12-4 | CASSLKAGGNTEAFF | TGTGCCAGCAGTTTAAAGGCAGGAGGGAACACTGAAGCTTTCTTT
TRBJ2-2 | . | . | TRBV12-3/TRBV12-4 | CASTSRVTTGELFF | TGTGCCAGCACCTCAAGGGTTACCACCGGGGAGCTGTTTTTT
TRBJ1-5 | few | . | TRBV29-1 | CSSLRLRNQPQHF | TGCAGCTCCTTGAGGTTGCGCAATCAGCCCCAGCATTTT
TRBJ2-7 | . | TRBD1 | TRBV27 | CASSLSWRQGYEQYF | TGTGCCAGCAGTTTATCGTGGAGACAGGGCTACGAGCAGTACTTC
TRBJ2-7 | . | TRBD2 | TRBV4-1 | CASSQVLAVSSYEQYF | TGCGCCAGCAGCCAAGTACTAGCGGTAAGCTCCTACGAGCAGTACTTC
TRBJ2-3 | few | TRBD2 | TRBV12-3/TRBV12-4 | CASSFGWTSGRSDTQYF | TGTGCCAGCAGTTTTGGATGGACTAGCGGGAGATCAGATACGCAGTATTTT
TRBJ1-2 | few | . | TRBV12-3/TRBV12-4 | CASRRDWAPDGYTF | TGTGCCAGCAGGCGGGATTGGGCACCGGATGGCTACACCTTC
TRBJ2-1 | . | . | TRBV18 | CASSPPFPSSYNEQFF | TGTGCCAGCTCACCACCGTTCCCGAGCTCCTACAATGAGCAGTTCTTC
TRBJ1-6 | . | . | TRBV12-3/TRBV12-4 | CASSKTGFCSPLHF | TGTGCCAGCAGCAAAACAGGGTTTTGTTCACCCCTCCACTTT
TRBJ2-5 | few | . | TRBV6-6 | CASSPGTARTQYF | TGTGCCAGCAGTCCTGGGACCGCAAGGACCCAGTACTTC
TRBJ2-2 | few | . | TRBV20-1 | CSATPLGSQAFNTGELFF | TGCAGTGCGACCCCCCTTGGGTCCCAGGCCTTTAACACCGGGGAGCTGTTTTTT
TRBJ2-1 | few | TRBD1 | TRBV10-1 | CASSESPRTGNEQFF | TGCGCCAGCAGTGAGTCCCCCCGGACAGGGAATGAGCAGTTCTTC
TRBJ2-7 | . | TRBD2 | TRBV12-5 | CASVGRGSYEQYF | TGTGCTAGTGTCGGGAGGGGTTCCTACGAGCAGTACTTC
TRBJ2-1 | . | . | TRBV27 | CASSLSGGQRVNEQFF | TGTGCCAGCAGTTTATCGGGGGGACAGCGCGTTAATGAGCAGTTCTTC
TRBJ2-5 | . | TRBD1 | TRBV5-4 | CASSGDREETQYF | TGTGCCAGCAGCGGGGACAGGGAGGAGACCCAGTACTTC
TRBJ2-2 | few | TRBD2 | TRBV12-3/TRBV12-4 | CASRNTGGTGELFF | TGTGCCAGCAGAAATACGGGAGGTACCGGGGAGCTGTTTTTT
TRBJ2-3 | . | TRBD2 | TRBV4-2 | CASSQVPGGSTDTQYF | TGTGCCAGCAGCCAAGTACCGGGGGGAAGCACAGATACGCAGTATTTT
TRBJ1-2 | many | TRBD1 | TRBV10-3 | CATAGTGANYGYTF | TGTGCCACGGCCGGGACAGGTGCGAACTATGGCTACACCTTC
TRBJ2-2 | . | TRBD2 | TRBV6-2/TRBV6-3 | CASSYSLAGNTGELFF | TGTGCCAGCAGTTACTCCCTAGCGGGAAACACCGGGGAGCTGTTTTTT
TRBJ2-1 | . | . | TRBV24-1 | CATSDFGNEQFF | TGTGCCACCAGTGATTTTGGTAATGAGCAGTTCTTC
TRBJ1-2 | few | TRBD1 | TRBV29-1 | CSVGQGPPGNGYTF | TGCAGCGTCGGACAGGGGCCTCCGGGGAATGGCTACACCTTC
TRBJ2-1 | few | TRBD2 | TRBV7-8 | CASSLAIGLANEQFF | TGTGCCAGCAGCTTAGCGATAGGACTAGCCAATGAGCAGTTCTTC
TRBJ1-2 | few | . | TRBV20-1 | CSARMSGGGNYGYTF | TGCAGTGCTAGAATGAGCGGGGGCGGCAACTATGGCTACACCTTC
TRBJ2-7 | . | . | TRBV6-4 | CASSETPLSYEQYF | TGTGCCAGCAGTGAGACCCCTCTCTCCTACGAGCAGTACTTC
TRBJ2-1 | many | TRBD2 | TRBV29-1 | CSVLQRERGYNEQFF | TGCAGCGTCTTACAGCGGGAGAGGGGCTACAATGAGCAGTTCTTC
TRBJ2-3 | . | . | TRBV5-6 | CASSLAGWRGPTDTQYF | TGTGCCAGCAGCTTGGCCGGGTGGAGGGGGCCCACAGATACGCAGTATTTT
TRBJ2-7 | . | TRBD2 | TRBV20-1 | CSAARLAALYEQYF | TGCAGTGCTGCCCGACTAGCGGCACTCTACGAGCAGTACTTC
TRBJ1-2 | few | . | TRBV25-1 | CASTANYGYTF | TGTGCCAGCACCGCTAACTATGGCTACACCTTC
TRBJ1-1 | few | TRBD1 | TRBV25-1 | CASSEVGQGGRTEAFF | TGTGCCAGCAGTGAAGTGGGACAGGGAGGTCGTACTGAAGCTTTCTTT
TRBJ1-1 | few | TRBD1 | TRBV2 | CASSGETGTPEAFF | TGTGCCAGCAGTGGGGAGACAGGGACTCCTGAAGCTTTCTTT
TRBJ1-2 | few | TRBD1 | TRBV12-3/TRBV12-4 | CASSFNAGQGNYGYTF | TGTGCCAGCAGTTTTAATGCGGGACAGGGTAACTATGGCTACACCTTC
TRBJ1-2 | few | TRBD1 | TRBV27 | CASSFRVGTGYGYTF | TGTGCCAGCAGTTTCAGGGTCGGGACAGGCTATGGCTACACCTTC
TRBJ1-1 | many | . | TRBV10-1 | CASKTVTF | TGCGCCAGCAAGACTGTTACCTTT
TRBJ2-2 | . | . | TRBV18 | CASSPPPNTGELFF | TGTGCCAGCTCACCACCGCCTAACACCGGGGAGCTGTTTTTT
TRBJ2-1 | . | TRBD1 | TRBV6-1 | CASKGTGSYNEQFF | TGTGCCAGCAAAGGGACAGGCTCCTACAATGAGCAGTTCTTC
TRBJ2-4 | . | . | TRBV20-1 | CSARVWGLGKNIQYF | TGCAGTGCTAGAGTCTGGGGGCTGGGCAAAAACATTCAGTACTTC
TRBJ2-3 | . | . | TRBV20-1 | CSPGPRESVHTQYF | TGCAGTCCCGGGCCCCGGGAATCAGTTCATACGCAGTATTTT
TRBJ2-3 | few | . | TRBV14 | CASSGMDTQYF | TGTGCCAGCAGCGGAATGGATACGCAGTATTTT